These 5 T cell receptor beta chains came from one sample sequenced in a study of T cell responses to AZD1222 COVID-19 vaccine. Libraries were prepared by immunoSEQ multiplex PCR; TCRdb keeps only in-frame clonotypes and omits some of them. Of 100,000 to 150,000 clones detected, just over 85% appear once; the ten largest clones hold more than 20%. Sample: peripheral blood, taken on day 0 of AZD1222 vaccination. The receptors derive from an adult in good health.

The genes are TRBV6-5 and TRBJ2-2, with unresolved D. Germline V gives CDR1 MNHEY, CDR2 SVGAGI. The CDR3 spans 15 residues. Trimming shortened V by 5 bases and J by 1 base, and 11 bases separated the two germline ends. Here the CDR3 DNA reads TGTGCCAGCAGTCGACTGACGGAGAACACCGGGGAGCTGTTTTTT. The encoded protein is CASSRLTENTGELFF.

This chain's CDR3 is CASSFGGNTEAFF. CDR3 DNA: TGCGCCAGCAGCTTCGGCGGGAACACTGAAGCTTTCTTT. The chain has TRBV5-1 and TRBJ1-1; D unclear. The germline CDR1 and CDR2 sequences are SGHRS and YFSETQ. V was trimmed by 2 bases and J by 1 base, leaving 6 bases between them. CDR3 length equals 13 residues.

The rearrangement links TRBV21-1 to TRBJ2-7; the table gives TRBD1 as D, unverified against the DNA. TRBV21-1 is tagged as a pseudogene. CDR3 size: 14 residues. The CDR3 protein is CASIETRGPYEQYF. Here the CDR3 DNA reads TGTGCCAGCATCGAAACCAGGGGACCCTACGAGCAGTACTTC.

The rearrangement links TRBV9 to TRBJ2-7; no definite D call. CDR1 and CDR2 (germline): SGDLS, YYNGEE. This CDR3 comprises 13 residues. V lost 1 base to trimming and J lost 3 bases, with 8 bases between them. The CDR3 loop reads CASSVTASYEQYF. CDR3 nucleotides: TGTGCCAGCAGCGTAACAGCAAGCTACGAGCAGTACTTC. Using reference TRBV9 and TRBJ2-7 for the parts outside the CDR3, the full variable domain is DSGVTQTPKHLITATGQRVTLRCSPRSGDLSVYWYQQSLDQGLQFLIQYYNGEERAKGNILERFSAQQFPDLHSELNLSSLELGDSALYFCASSVTASYEQYFGPGTRLTVT.

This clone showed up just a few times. The CDR3 loop is CASSPSRGQNTEAFF. CDR3 sequence (DNA): TGTGCCAGCAGTCCCTCTCGGGGGCAGAACACTGAAGCTTTCTTT. The gene calls are TRBV28 and TRBJ1-1; the D gene is possibly TRBD1 (6 bases). The CDR3 sequence is 15 residues long. Trimming cost V 5 bases and J 1 base, with 14 bases left between them. Germline V gives CDR1 MDHEN, CDR2 SYDVKM.